The 25 T cell receptor beta chains given below trace back to one sample, sequenced in a study of early T cells in non-severe SARS-CoV-2 infection. TCRdb re-derived calls from the 5' RACE reads in MiXCR, one entry per CDR3 protein. The repertoire has tens of thousands of distinct CDR3 sequences, about 13% of them found once; the top ten carry about 7.7%. Sequencing was carried out using whole blood. The receptor source for this set is an adult who was a healthcare worker with PCR-confirmed SARS-CoV-2 infection or an uninfected control (not recorded which).

As DNA, the CDR3 is TGTGCCAGTCATAGAGAGGACCGCTACAATGAGCAGTTCTTC. Translating it yields CASHREDRYNEQFF. V gene TRBV28 combines with J gene TRBJ2-1, with unresolved D. V dropped 9 bases and J dropped 3 bases, with 15 bases sitting between them. Germline CDR1 and CDR2: MDHEN and SYDVKM. CDR3 size: 14 residues.

This clonotype was found many times. The chain joins TRBV10-1 to TRBJ1-3; D call uncertain. The CDR3 sequence is 16 residues long. Deletions cut 4 bases from V and 0 bases from J, with 13 bases between. The germline gives CDR1 WNHNN, CDR2 SYGVQD (reference sequence). CDR3 sequence reads: CASSGGGLNSGNTIYF. DNA of the CDR3: TGCGCCAGCAGTGGAGGAGGACTGAACTCTGGAAACACCATATATTTT.

The chain employs TRBV20-1 and TRBJ2-3; TRBD2 agrees at 7 bases. The CDR3 is 12 amino acids. Germline V lookup: CDR1 DFQATT, CDR2 SNEGSKA (reference sequence). J gave up 6 bases and V 3 bases, and 3 bases lay outside the gene matches. The CDR3 loop is CSASPGRDTQYF. The CDR3 coding sequence is TGCAGTGCTAGCCCCGGGAGGGATACGCAGTATTTT.

In this sample, this clonotype turned up a few times. This chain joins TRBV29-1 and TRBJ2-7; 8 positions agree with TRBD1. This CDR3 contains 12 residues. Germline trimming cut 4 bases from V and 4 bases from J; bases unmatched to any gene: 3. The V gene's germline CDR1 is SQVTM and CDR2 ANQGSEA. CDR3 DNA: TGCAGCGTTGTTGGACAGGGATACGAGCAGTACTTC. This codes for CSVVGQGYEQYF.

This clonotype came up many times. The chain links TRBV5-1 to TRBJ1-1; TRBD1 is a possible D gene (5 bases). Germline CDR1 and CDR2: SGHRS and YFSETQ. V was pared by 0 bases and J by 4 bases, with 13 bases between. This CDR3 region has 15 residues. CDR3 residues: CASSLALGLTTEAFF. Here the CDR3 DNA reads TGCGCCAGCAGCTTGGCTTTGGGGCTAACCACTGAAGCTTTCTTT.

This chain joins TRBV12-3 or TRBV12-4 and TRBJ2-1, with 16 positions matching TRBD2. The CDR3 totals 14 residues. V lost 5 bases and J lost 15; bases outside the gene matches: 7. CDR3 nucleotide sequence: TGTGCCAGCAGTGGGGGACTAGCGGGAGGGCGTAGGTTCTTC. Translation gives CASSGGLAGGRRFF.

This clonotype was found many times. The V gene is TRBV7-9, the J gene TRBJ2-1; perhaps TRBD1 as D (6 bases). Looked up from germline, CDR1 is SEHNR and CDR2 is FQNEAQ (reference sequence). The CDR3 has 15 amino acids. V dropped 5 bases and J dropped 0 bases, with 11 bases sitting between them. The CDR3 sequence: CASSLSDSSYNEQFF. The CDR3 bases are TGTGCCAGCAGCCTATCGGACAGCTCCTACAATGAGCAGTTCTTC.

Many counts were recorded for this clonotype. The chain joins TRBV20-1 to TRBJ1-5, with D unresolved. Germline V gene sequence: CDR1 DFQATT, CDR2 SNEGSKA (reference sequence). The V end was cut by 1 base, the J end by 0 bases, with 10 bases between. CDR3 size: 15 residues. In DNA, the CDR3 is TGCAGTGCTAGAGTAAGCGATTATAGCAATCAGCCCCAGCATTTT. Translated: CSARVSDYSNQPQHF.

This clonotype has at least ten counts. CDR3 loop: CAISDDNSGANVLTF. The CDR3 nucleotides are TGTGCCATCAGTGATGATAACTCTGGGGCCAACGTCCTGACTTTC. The chain links TRBV10-3 to TRBJ2-6; D unresolved. CDR3 length equals 15 residues. V was shortened by 3 bases and J by 0 bases, with 6 bases between the two germline ends. The germline gives CDR1 ENHRY, CDR2 SYGVKD.

At least ten counts were recorded for this clonotype. This chain connects TRBV29-1 to TRBJ2-1; 7 bases match TRBD1. This CDR3 is 15 amino acids long. V lost 6 bases and J lost 3; bases outside the gene matches: 11. Germline loops: CDR1 SQVTM, CDR2 ANQGSEA. The CDR3 nucleotides are TGCAGCGTCCGTCAGACAGGGAGTGTCTACAATGAGCAGTTCTTC. The encoded protein is CSVRQTGSVYNEQFF.

This clonotype was picked up a small number of times. The gene calls are TRBV24-1 and TRBJ2-2, with D tentatively TRBD1 (5 bases). V lost 8 bases and J lost 2, with 11 bases in between. The germline CDR1 and CDR2 sequences are KGHDR and SFDVKD. CDR3 length: 14 residues. The CDR3 DNA is TGTGCCACCACCACAGGTCCTAACACCGGGGAGCTGTTTTTT. Amino acid sequence: CATTTGPNTGELFF.

J is TRBJ2-2 and V is TRBV7-9; D is undetermined. The CDR3 loop spans 13 amino acids. Trimming cost V 3 bases and J 6 bases, with 8 bases left between them. Per the germline V gene, CDR1 is SEHNR and CDR2 is FQNEAQ (reference sequence). CDR3 sequence reads: CASSLTASGELFF. CDR3 nucleotides: TGTGCCAGCAGCTTGACGGCCTCCGGGGAGCTGTTTTTT.

This clonotype occurred many times. J is TRBJ1-5 and V is TRBV19, with D maybe TRBD1 (5 bases). The V and J ends lost 6 bases and 3 bases respectively, with 9 bases between them. The germline V gene has CDR1 LNHDA and CDR2 SQIVND (reference sequence). The CDR3 extends over 13 amino acids. CDR3 DNA sequence: TGTGCCAGTAGCCGGGGCCTCAATCAGCCCCAGCATTTT. Protein: CASSRGLNQPQHF.

Ten or more counts support this clonotype. The chain has TRBV7-2 and TRBJ2-7; 11 bases align to TRBD2. The CDR3 sequence is 16 residues long. The junction had 4 bases not matched to a gene; V was cut back by 3 bases and J by 0 bases. CDR1 and CDR2 from the germline V gene are SGHTA and FQGNSA. CDR3 nucleotides: TGTGCCAGCAGCTTTATAGCGGGAGGGCCCTCCTACGAGCAGTACTTC. Its protein is CASSFIAGGPSYEQYF.

This clonotype appeared many times. The chain carries TRBV28 and TRBJ1-3; D unresolved. This CDR3 spans 13 amino acids. Germline CDR1 reads MDHEN; CDR2 reads SYDVKM. Trimming took 3 bases from V and 7 from J, leaving 10 bases between them. The CDR3 sequence: CASSLTFGNTIYF. CDR3 in DNA: TGTGCCAGCAGTTTGACTTTTGGGAACACCATATATTTT.

The table lists this clonotype with a few counts. This chain's CDR3 is CSAREGGRFGNTEAFF. The CDR3 bases are TGCAGTGCTAGAGAGGGGGGCAGATTTGGGAACACTGAAGCTTTCTTT. The chain links TRBV20-1 to TRBJ1-1; the D gene is possibly TRBD1 (6 bases). Trimming stripped 0 bases from V and 1 base from J, with 15 bases between. This CDR3 spans 16 amino acids. CDR1 and CDR2 (germline): DFQATT, SNEGSKA (reference sequence).

This clonotype was detected a few times. This chain connects TRBV20-1 to TRBJ2-3; no firm D call. V was cut by 6 bases and J by 0 bases, with 10 bases left in between. Looked up from germline, CDR1 is DFQATT and CDR2 is SNEGSKA (reference sequence). The CDR3 sequence is 13 residues long. CDR3 bases: TGCAGTGCCAAACAGTGGAGCACAGATACGCAGTATTTT. Residues: CSAKQWSTDTQYF.

This clonotype was detected many times. This chain uses TRBV28 with TRBJ2-3; 7 bases are a match to TRBD2. Germline V gene data show CDR1 as MDHEN and CDR2 as SYDVKM. V shed 5 bases, J shed 0 bases, and the junction held 2 bases outside the gene matches. This CDR3 is 14 amino acids long. This chain's CDR3 is CASSLSGSTDTQYF. CDR3 nucleotides: TGTGCCAGCAGTCTTAGCGGGAGCACAGATACGCAGTATTTT.

This clonotype occurred a few times. The J gene is TRBJ1-2, the V gene TRBV28, with 9 positions matching TRBD1. V gave up 4 bases and J gave up 8 bases; unmatched junction bases: 8. The CDR3 covers 14 residues. The germline V gene encodes CDR1 MDHEN and CDR2 SYDVKM. CDR3 amino acids: CASSSGQGEGGYTF. The DNA of the CDR3 is TGTGCCAGCAGTTCGGGACAGGGAGAAGGAGGCTACACCTTC.

This clonotype was seen at least ten times. The chain carries TRBV4-3 and TRBJ2-2; no reliable D call. CDR1 and CDR2 (germline): LGHNA, YSLEER. With 7 bases removed from V and 0 bases from J, the gap between germline ends came to 9 bases. This CDR3 has 14 residues. The CDR3, as DNA: TGCGCCAGCACCAGACGGGCGAACACCGGGGAGCTGTTTTTT. Amino acid sequence: CASTRRANTGELFF.

This chain joins TRBV6-6 and TRBJ1-4; no clear D. The CDR3 runs to 16 residues. Germline assignment: CDR1 MNHNY and CDR2 SVGAGI (reference sequence). V was shortened by 4 bases and J by 4 bases, with 16 bases between the two germline ends. DNA of the CDR3: TGTGCCAGCAGTTCCCCTGGAGGGCGAAATAATGAAAAACTGTTTTTT. As protein: CASSSPGGRNNEKLFF.

This clonotype was found many times. The CDR3: CASSKRQGHNEQFF. The CDR3 coding sequence is TGCGCCAGCAGCAAACGACAGGGTCACAATGAGCAGTTCTTC. This rearrangement joins TRBV5-1 to TRBJ2-1; 7 nucleotides match TRBD1. The ends lost 4 bases at V and 5 bases at J; junction bases unmatched: 6. Germline lookup yields CDR1 SGHRS and CDR2 YFSETQ. This CDR3 has 14 residues. The whole variable domain, remainder taken from reference TRBV5-1 and TRBJ2-1, is KAGVTQTPRYLIKTRGQQVTLSCSPISGHRSVSWYQQTPGQGLQFLFEYFSETQRNKGNFPGRFSGRQFSNSRSEMNVSTLELGDSALYLCASSKRQGHNEQFFGPGTRLTVL.

The chain carries TRBV4-2 and TRBJ2-7; TRBD2 agrees at 7 bases. The CDR3 spans 13 residues. Germline CDR1 LGHNA, CDR2 YNFKEQ. V trimming: 0 bases; J trimming: 5 bases; junction bases outside the gene matches: 1. The CDR3 nucleotides read TGTGCCAGCAGCCAAGATCGGGGGGACGAGCAGTACTTC. Translated: CASSQDRGDEQYF.

The chain joins TRBV29-1 to TRBJ2-1; no firm D call. The CDR3 length is 11 residues. Between the trimmed V and J ends, which lost 5 bases and 4 bases, there was a span of 6 bases. Germline V CDR1 and CDR2: SQVTM, ANQGSEA. CDR3 nucleotide sequence: TGCAGCGTTACTTCGTACAATGAGCAGTTCTTC. This translates into CSVTSYNEQFF.

This clonotype was recorded a few times. V usage is TRBV7-9 and J usage is TRBJ2-4; 14 bases align to TRBD2. J gave up 1 base and V 4 bases, and 6 bases lay outside the gene matches. This CDR3 spans 18 amino acids. The germline V gene encodes CDR1 SEHNR and CDR2 FQNEAQ (reference sequence). The CDR3 sequence is CASSSGLAGERAKNIQYF. CDR3 DNA sequence: TGTGCCAGCAGCTCGGGACTAGCGGGAGAGAGGGCCAAAAACATTCAGTACTTC.